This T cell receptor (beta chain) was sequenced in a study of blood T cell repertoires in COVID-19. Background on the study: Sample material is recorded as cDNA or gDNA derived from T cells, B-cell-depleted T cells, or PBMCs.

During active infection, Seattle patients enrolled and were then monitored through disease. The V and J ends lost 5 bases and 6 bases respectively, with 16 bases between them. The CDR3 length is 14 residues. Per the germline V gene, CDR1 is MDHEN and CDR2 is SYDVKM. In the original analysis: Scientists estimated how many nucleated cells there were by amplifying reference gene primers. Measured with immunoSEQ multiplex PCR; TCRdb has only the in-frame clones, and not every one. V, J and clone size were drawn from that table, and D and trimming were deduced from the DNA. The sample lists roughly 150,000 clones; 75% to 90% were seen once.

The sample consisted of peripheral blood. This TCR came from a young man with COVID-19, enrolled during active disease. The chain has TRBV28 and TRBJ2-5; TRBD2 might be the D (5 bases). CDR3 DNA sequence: TGTGCCAGCAGTATACCACCGGGGATGAAGACCCAGTACTTC. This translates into CASSIPPGMKTQYF.